The present TCR beta chain was sequenced within a study of T cells in Graves' hyperthyroidism and ophthalmopathy. Investigators excluded patients with uncontrolled infection, other autoimmune disease, pregnancy or lactation. Amplification yielded TCR beta CDR3 regions, with RNA transcripts as the source. In the first-round RT-PCR of the TCR CDR3, the HTBI primer set was used. TCRdb re-derived calls from the multiplex PCR reads in MiXCR, one entry per CDR3 protein. The sample shows about 200,000 distinct CDR3 sequences, about a sixth of them seen only once. The length of the CDR3 is 18 residues. The germline V gene encodes CDR1 MDHEN and CDR2 SYDVKM. The junction had 7 bases not matched to a gene; V was cut back by 1 base and J by 2 bases.

The rearrangement links TRBV28 to TRBJ1-5; 11 bases agree with TRBD1. Material for sequencing was blood. This clonotype was sampled from a woman aged 45 to 65 with Graves' hyperthyroidism. CDR3 sequence reads: CASSLSGQGARGNQPQHF. CDR3 nucleotide sequence: TGTGCCAGCAGTTTATCTGGACAGGGGGCGCGGGGCAATCAGCCCCAGCATTTT.